This T cell receptor beta chain was obtained from a study of radiotherapy plus CTLA-4 blockade in lung cancer. Study-level background: Objective responses occurred in 18% of patients; 25% to 35% had disease control.

Study outcomes and limitations: Early blood T cell clone dynamics reportedly forecast response best, with interferon-beta.

Concerning this clone: Its target is not known.

Sequencing was performed with immunoSEQ multiplex PCR; in TCRdb, only in-frame clones are kept and a portion is missing. The data hold 130,000 or so clones, with 70% to 90% observed a single time. Sequencing was performed on peripheral blood, taken from a patient treated with radiotherapy plus ipilimumab. The sequence was obtained from a human donor with non-small cell lung cancer that progressed on radiotherapy plus ipilimumab.

CDR3: CASNTDRGTNEKLFF. The DNA of the CDR3 is TGTGCCAGCAACACGGACAGGGGAACTAATGAAAAACTGTTTTTT. The J gene is TRBJ1-4, the V gene TRBV2, with 9 bases identical to TRBD1. Trimming removed 7 bases from V and 1 base from J; junction bases left unmatched: 4. CDR3 size: 15 residues. The germline V gene encodes CDR1 SNHLY and CDR2 FYNNEI.